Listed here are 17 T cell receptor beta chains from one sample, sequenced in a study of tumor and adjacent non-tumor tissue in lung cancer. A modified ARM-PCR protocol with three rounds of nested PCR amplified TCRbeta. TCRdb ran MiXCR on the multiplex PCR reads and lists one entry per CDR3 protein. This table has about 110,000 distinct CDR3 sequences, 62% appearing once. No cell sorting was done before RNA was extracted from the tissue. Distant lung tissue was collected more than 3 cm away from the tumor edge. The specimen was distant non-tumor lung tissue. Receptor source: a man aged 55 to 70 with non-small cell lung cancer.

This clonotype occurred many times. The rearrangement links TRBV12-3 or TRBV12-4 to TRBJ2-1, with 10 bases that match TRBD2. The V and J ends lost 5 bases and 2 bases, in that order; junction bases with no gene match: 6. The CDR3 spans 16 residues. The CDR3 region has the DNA TGTGCCAGCAGTGGACGACTAGCGGGTACCTACAATGAGCAGTTCTTC. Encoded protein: CASSGRLAGTYNEQFF.

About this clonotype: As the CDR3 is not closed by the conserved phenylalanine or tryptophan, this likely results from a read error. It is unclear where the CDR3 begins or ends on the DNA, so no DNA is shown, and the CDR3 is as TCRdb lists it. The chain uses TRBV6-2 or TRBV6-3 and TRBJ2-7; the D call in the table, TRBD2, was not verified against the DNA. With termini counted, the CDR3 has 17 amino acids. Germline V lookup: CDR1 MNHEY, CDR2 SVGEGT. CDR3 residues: CASSYEAGGRYAYEQHI.

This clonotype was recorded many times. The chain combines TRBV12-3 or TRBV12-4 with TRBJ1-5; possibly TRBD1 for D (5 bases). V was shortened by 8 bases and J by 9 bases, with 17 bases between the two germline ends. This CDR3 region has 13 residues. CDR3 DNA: TGTGCCAGCGGCGAAAGGGGTGCCAGGCCCCAGCATTTT. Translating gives CASGERGARPQHF.

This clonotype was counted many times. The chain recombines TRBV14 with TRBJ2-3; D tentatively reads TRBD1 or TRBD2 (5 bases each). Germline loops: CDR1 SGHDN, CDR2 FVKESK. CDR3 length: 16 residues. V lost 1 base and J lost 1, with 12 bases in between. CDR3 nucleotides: TGTGCCAGCAGCCAAGGTTGGGGGATGGGCACAGATACGCAGTATTTT. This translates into CASSQGWGMGTDTQYF.

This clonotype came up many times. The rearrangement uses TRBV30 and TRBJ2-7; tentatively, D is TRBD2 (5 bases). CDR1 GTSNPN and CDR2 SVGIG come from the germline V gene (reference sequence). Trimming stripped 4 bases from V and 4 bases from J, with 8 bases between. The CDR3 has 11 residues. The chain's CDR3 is CAWTRGYEQYF. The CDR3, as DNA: TGTGCCTGGACTCGCGGGTACGAGCAGTACTTC.

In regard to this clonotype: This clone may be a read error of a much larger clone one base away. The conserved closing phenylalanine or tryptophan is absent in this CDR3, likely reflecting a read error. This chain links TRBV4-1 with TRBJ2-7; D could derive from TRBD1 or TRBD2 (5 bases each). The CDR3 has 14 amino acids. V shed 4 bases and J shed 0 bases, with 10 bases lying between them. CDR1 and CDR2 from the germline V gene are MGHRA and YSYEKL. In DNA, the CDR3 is TGCGCCAGCAGCCCGGGACCTACCTCCTACGAGCAGTACCTC. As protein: CASSPGPTSYEQYL.

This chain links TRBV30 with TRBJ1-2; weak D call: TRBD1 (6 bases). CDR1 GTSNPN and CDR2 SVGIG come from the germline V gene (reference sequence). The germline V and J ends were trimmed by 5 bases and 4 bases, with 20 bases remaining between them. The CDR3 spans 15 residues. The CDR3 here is CAWYVPRTATYGYTF. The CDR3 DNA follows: TGTGCCTGGTATGTACCAAGGACAGCAACCTATGGCTACACCTTC. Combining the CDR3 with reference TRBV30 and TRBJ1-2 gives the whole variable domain SQTIHQWPATLVQPVGSPLSLECTVEGTSNPNLYWYRQAAGRGLQLLFYSVGIGQISSEVPQNLSASRPQDRQFILSSKKLLLSDSGFYLCAWYVPRTATYGYTFGSGTRLTVV.

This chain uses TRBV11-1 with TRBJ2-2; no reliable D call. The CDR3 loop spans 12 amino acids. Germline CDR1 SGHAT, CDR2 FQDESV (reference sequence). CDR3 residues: CNSSYSDGELFF. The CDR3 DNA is TGTAACAGCAGCTACAGCGATGGGGAGCTGTTTTTT.

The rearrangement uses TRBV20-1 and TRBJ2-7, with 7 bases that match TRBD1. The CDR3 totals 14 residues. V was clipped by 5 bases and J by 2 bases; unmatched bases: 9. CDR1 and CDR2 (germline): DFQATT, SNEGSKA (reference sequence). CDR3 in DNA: TGCAGTGCTTCGGACAGGAGTAGACCCTACGAGCAGTACTTC. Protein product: CSASDRSRPYEQYF.

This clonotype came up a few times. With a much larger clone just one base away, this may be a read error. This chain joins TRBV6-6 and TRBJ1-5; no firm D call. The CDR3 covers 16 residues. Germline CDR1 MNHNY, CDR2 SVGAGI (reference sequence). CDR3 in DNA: TGTGGCAGCAGAGATCTGTACAGAGGCAGCAATCAGCCCCAGCATTTT. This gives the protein CGSRDLYRGSNQPQHF.

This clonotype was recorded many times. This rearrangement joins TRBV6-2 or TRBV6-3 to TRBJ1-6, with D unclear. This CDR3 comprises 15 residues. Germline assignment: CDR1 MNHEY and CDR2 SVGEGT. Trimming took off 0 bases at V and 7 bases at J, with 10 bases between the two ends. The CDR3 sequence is CASSYSGNGNSPLHF. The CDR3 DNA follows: TGTGCCAGCAGTTACTCAGGGAACGGGAATTCACCCCTCCACTTT.

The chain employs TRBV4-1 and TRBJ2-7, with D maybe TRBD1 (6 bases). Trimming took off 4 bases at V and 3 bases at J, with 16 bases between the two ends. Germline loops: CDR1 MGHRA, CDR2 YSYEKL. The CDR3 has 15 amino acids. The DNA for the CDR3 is TGCGCCAGCAGCCCCTGGGCAGGGGCGAACTACGAGCAGTACTTC. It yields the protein CASSPWAGANYEQYF.

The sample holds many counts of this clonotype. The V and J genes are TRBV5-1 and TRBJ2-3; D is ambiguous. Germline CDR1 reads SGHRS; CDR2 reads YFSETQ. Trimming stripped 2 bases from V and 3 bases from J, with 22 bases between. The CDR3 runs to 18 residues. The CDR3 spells CASSFTARLPGQTDTQYF. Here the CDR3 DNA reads TGCGCCAGCAGCTTCACGGCTAGACTCCCCGGTCAGACAGATACGCAGTATTTT. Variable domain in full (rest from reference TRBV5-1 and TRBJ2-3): KAGVTQTPRYLIKTRGQQVTLSCSPISGHRSVSWYQQTPGQGLQFLFEYFSETQRNKGNFPGRFSGRQFSNSRSEMNVSTLELGDSALYLCASSFTARLPGQTDTQYFGPGTRLTVL.

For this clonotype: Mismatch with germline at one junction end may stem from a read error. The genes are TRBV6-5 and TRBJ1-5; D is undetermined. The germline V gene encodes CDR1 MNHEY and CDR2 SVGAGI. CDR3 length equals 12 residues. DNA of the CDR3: TGTGCCAGCAGTTCCGTAAATCAGCCCCAGTTTTTT. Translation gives CASSSVNQPQFF.

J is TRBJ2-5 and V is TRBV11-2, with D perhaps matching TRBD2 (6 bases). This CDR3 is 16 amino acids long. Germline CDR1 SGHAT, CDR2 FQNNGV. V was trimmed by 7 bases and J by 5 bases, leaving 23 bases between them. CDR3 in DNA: TGTGCCAGCAACTACGCTGGGCGGAGGGTCGGGGAGACCCAGTACTTC. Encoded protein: CASNYAGRRVGETQYF. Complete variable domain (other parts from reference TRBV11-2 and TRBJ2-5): EAGVAQSPRYKIIEKRQSVAFWCNPISGHATLYWYQQILGQGPKLLIQFQNNGVVDDSQLPKDRFSAERLKGVDSTLKIQPAKLEDSAVYLCASNYAGRRVGETQYFGPGTRLLVL.

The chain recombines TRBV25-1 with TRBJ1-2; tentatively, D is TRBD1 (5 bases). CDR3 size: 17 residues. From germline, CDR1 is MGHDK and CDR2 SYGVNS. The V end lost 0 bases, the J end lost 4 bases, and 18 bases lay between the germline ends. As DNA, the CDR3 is TGTGCCAGCAGTGAATATACAGCCAGCCTGGGGGGCTATGGCTACACCTTC. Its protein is CASSEYTASLGGYGYTF.

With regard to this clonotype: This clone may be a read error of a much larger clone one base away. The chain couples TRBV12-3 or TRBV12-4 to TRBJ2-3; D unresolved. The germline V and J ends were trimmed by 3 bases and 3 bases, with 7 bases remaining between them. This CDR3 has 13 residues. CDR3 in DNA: TGTGCCAGCAGTTTTCCATGGACAGATACGCAGTATTTT. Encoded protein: CASSFPWTDTQYF.